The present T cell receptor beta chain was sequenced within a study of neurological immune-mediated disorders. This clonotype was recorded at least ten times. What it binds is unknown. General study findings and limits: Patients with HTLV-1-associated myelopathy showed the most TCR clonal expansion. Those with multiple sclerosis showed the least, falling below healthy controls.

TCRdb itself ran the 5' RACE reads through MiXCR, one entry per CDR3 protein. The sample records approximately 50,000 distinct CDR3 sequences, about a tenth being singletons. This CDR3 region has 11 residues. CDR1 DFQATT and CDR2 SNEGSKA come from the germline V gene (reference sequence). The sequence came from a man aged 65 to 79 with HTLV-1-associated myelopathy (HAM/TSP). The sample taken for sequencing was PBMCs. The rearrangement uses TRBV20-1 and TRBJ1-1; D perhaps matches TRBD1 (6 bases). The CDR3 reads CSRTGQVEAFF. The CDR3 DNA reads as TGCAGCCGAACAGGGCAGGTCGAAGCTTTCTTT.